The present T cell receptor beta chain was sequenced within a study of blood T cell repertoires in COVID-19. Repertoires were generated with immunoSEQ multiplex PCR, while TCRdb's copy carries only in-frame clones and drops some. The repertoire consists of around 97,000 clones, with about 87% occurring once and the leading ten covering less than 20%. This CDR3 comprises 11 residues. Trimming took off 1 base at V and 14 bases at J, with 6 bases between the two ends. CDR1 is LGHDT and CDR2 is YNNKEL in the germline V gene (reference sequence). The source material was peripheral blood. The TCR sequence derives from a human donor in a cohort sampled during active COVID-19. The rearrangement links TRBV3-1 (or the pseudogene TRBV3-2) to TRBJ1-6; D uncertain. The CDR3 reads CASSQASTLHF. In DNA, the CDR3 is TGTGCCAGCAGCCAAGCTTCTACCCTCCACTTT.